Sequencing of this TCR beta chain was carried out in a study of T cells expressing NK-cell markers. The CDR3 spans 13 residues. The germline V gene encodes CDR1 KGHDR and CDR2 SFDVKD. TCRdb reprocessed the 5' RACE reads and keeps a single row for each CDR3 protein, giving no DNA. This sample lists 200,000 to 300,000 distinct CDR3 sequences; its ten largest clones have 0.39%. The rearrangement links TRBV24-1 to TRBJ2-1. Material for sequencing was blood T cells: a sorted CD56 or NKG2C T cell subset, CD4+ or CD8+ T cells, or bulk PBMC T cells (not recorded which). This receptor was taken from a man between 18 and 29 years old in good health. The CDR3 spells CATSDQNGNEQFF.